A single sample gave rise to the 14 T cell receptor beta chains below, sequenced in a study of T cells in Graves' hyperthyroidism and ophthalmopathy. RNA transcripts gave rise to amplified TCR beta CDR3 regions. The study used the HTBI primer set for a first-round RT-PCR of the TCR CDR3. MiXCR, run by TCRdb on the multiplex PCR reads, gives a single entry per CDR3 protein. Of 450,000 to 600,000 distinct CDR3 sequences in the sample, 15% to 20% were seen once. What was sequenced was blood. The source is a man aged 35-49 years with Graves' ophthalmopathy.

This clonotype has a handful of counts. This rearrangement joins TRBV27 to TRBJ2-7, with D perhaps TRBD1 (5 bases). CDR1 is MNHEY, CDR2 SMNVEV, per germline (reference sequence). Trimming took off 5 bases at V and 1 base at J, with 15 bases between the two ends. CDR3 length equals 15 residues. The CDR3 DNA reads as TGTGCCAGCAGTCTTACCTGGGGCGGATCCTACGAGCAGTACTTC. Translation: CASSLTWGGSYEQYF.

The CDR3 spells CSATIRDIQNQPQHF. In DNA, the CDR3 is TGCAGTGCCACCATTCGAGACATTCAGAATCAGCCCCAGCATTTT. The chain joins TRBV20-1 to TRBJ1-5; no definite D call. V lost 6 bases and J lost 4, with 19 bases in between. CDR3 size: 15 residues. Germline V gene sequence: CDR1 DFQATT, CDR2 SNEGSKA (reference sequence).

The chain couples TRBV14 to TRBJ2-1; 11 positions agree with TRBD2. The germline V gene encodes CDR1 SGHDN and CDR2 FVKESK. CDR3 length: 16 residues. The junction had 3 bases not matched to a gene; V was cut back by 3 bases and J by 2 bases. The CDR3 is CASSQISGGAYNEQFF. The CDR3 nucleotides are TGTGCCAGCAGCCAGATTAGCGGGGGGGCCTACAATGAGCAGTTCTTC.

The chain uses TRBV6-1 and TRBJ1-2; D perhaps matches TRBD1 (5 bases). The CDR3 is 14 residues long. Trimming shortened V by 4 bases and J by 11 bases, and 20 bases separated the two germline ends. Germline V lookup: CDR1 MNHNS, CDR2 SASEGT. The CDR3 DNA follows: TGTGCCAGCAGTGGGCTACGGGACTTCCAACCATACACCTTC. Its translation: CASSGLRDFQPYTF.

The chain joins TRBV5-6 to TRBJ2-4, with D possibly TRBD2 on 5 matching bases. The CDR3 covers 15 residues. In germline, CDR1 is SGHDT, CDR2 YYEEEE. V was trimmed by 3 bases and J by 3 bases, leaving 13 bases between them. CDR3 sequence reads: CASSSRKLVKNIQYF. The CDR3, as DNA: TGTGCCAGCAGCTCCCGCAAACTAGTCAAAAACATTCAGTACTTC.

This clonotype was seen a few times. The V gene is TRBV20-1, the J gene TRBJ1-5, with 9 bases matching TRBD1. CDR3 length equals 14 residues. The V and J ends lost 5 bases and 4 bases, in that order; junction bases with no gene match: 6. CDR1 is DFQATT and CDR2 is SNEGSKA in the germline V gene (reference sequence). The CDR3 DNA is TGCAGTGCTTTTTCCGGGACAGGGAATCAGCCCCAGCATTTT. As protein: CSAFSGTGNQPQHF.

The chain employs TRBV4-2 and TRBJ2-1, with D maybe TRBD2 (7 bases). V lost 0 bases to trimming and J lost 10 bases, with 22 bases between them. CDR3 length equals 17 residues. Germline V gene sequence: CDR1 LGHNA, CDR2 YNFKEQ. This chain's CDR3 is CASSQESSGGPTMEQFF. The CDR3 bases are TGTGCCAGCAGCCAAGAGTCGTCGGGGGGCCCTACCATGGAGCAGTTCTTC.

This clonotype was recorded a few times. V gene TRBV6-1 combines with J gene TRBJ2-3; 7 bases align to TRBD2. The length of the CDR3 is 18 residues. Per germline, CDR1 MNHNS and CDR2 SASEGT. V shed 0 bases and J 4 bases; nucleotides not matched to a gene: 13. CDR3 amino acids: CASSEAATSGRGADTQYF. CDR3 in DNA: TGTGCCAGCAGTGAAGCGGCAACTTCGGGGAGGGGCGCAGATACGCAGTATTTT.

The chain links TRBV11-1 to TRBJ2-3; D unclear. The germline V gene has CDR1 SGHAT and CDR2 FQDESV (reference sequence). This CDR3 has 14 residues. V lost 0 bases to trimming and J lost 3 bases, with 7 bases between them. CDR3 bases: TGTGCCAGCAGCTTAGCCTTGCAGACAGATACGCAGTATTTT. Translation gives CASSLALQTDTQYF.

This clonotype was seen ten or more times. The chain recombines TRBV7-2 with TRBJ2-7; either TRBD1 or TRBD2 may fit D (5 bases each). The CDR3 has 13 amino acids. Trimming took 4 bases from V and 0 from J, leaving 7 bases between them. From germline, CDR1 is SGHTA and CDR2 FQGNSA. The CDR3 sequence: CASSSGTSYEQYF. For the CDR3, the DNA is TGTGCCAGCAGCTCAGGGACCTCCTACGAGCAGTACTTC.

This clonotype was found a few times. V and J are TRBV30 and TRBJ1-2; D is unclear. Germline CDR1 is GTSNPN and CDR2 is SVGIG (reference sequence). Trimming left V 4 bases short and J 7 bases short, with 19 bases between. This CDR3 contains 14 residues. The CDR3 DNA reads TGTGCCTGGACCTGGATTGGCCAGACCAGTGGCTACACCTTC. Encoded protein: CAWTWIGQTSGYTF.

This chain uses TRBV12-5 with TRBJ2-7, with D perhaps matching TRBD1 (6 bases). Germline V CDR1 and CDR2: LGHNT, FRNRAP. The CDR3 is made up of 13 amino acids. Trimming stripped 5 bases from V and 5 bases from J, with 13 bases between. The CDR3 is CASGPLNRDEQYF. CDR3 DNA: TGTGCTAGTGGTCCCCTCAACAGGGACGAGCAGTACTTC.

This clonotype turned up a few times. The rearrangement links TRBV6-1 to TRBJ2-5, with D possibly TRBD2 on 5 matching bases. Germline V gene data show CDR1 as MNHNS and CDR2 as SASEGT. V was clipped by 8 bases and J by 9 bases, with 10 bases between them. The CDR3 has 10 residues. The CDR3, as DNA: TGTGCCAGCCGGGCGGAGGCCCAGTACTTC. Its protein product is CASRAEAQYF.

This clonotype showed up many times. The gene calls are TRBV18 and TRBJ2-5, with D possibly called TRBD1 or TRBD2 (5 bases each). The V end lost 2 bases, the J end lost 12 bases, and 13 bases lay between the germline ends. This CDR3 has 12 residues. Germline CDR1 reads KGHSH; CDR2 reads LQKENI. The CDR3 bases are TGTGCCAGCTCACCAGGGACGGAGCCAGAGTACTTC. As protein: CASSPGTEPEYF.